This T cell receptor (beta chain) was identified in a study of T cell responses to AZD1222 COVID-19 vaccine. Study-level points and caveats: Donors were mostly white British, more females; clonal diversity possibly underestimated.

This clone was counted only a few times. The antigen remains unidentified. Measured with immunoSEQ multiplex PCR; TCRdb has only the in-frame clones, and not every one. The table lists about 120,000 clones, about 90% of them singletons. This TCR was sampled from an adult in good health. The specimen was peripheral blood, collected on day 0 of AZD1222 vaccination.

The CDR3 region is CASSRAGLSEQYF. CDR3 bases: TGTGCCAGCAGCCGAGCAGGGTTAAGCGAGCAGTACTTC. This chain uses TRBV7-9 with TRBJ2-7; TRBD1 is a possible D gene (5 bases). Germline lookup yields CDR1 SEHNR and CDR2 FQNEAQ (reference sequence). V was clipped by 5 bases and J by 6 bases, with 14 bases between them. There are 13 residues in the CDR3.